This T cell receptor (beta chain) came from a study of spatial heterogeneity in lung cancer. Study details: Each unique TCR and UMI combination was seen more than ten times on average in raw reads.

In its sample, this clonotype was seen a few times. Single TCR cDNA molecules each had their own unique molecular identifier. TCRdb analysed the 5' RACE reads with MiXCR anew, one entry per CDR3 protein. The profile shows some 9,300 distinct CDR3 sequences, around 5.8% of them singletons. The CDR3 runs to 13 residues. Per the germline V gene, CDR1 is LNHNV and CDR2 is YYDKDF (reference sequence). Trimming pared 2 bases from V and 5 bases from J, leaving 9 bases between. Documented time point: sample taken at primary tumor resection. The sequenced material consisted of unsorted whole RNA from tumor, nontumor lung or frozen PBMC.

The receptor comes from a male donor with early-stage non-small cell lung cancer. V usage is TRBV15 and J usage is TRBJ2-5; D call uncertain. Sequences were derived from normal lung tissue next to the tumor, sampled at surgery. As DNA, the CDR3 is TGTGCCACCAGCAGAAACCCTCTGGAGACCCAGTACTTC. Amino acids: CATSRNPLETQYF.